This TCR beta chain was found in a study of blood T cell repertoires in COVID-19 (TCRdb year 2020). Describing the broader study: Samples from collaborators originated in the United States, Italy and Spain and spanned both the acute and convalescent phases of COVID-19. Samples were obtained from the ongoing ImmuneRACE study (first 160 participants) and from over a thousand subjects provided by 6 global collaborators. The sample metadata nearly always contained a de-identified subject ID, COVID-19 status, age in years and sex. The repertoires were released in a freely available public database intended as a resource for research on the immune response to SARS-CoV-2. The dataset comprised deeply sampled blood TCRbeta repertoires from subjects exposed to, actively infected with, or recovered from COVID-19. The material from the prospective study consisted of cDNA or gDNA derived from T cells, B-cell-depleted T cells, or PBMCs. Where HLA class I and class II types were available, the types were taken from metadata supplied by the sample provider, not from assay-based typing.

Comment on this clone: The antigen it binds to is not known. No clone much larger than this one lies a single base away; base qualities are absent.

Trimming leaves V shorter by 4 bases and J shorter by 7 bases, with the junction holding 11 bases beyond the gene matches. The germline V gene provides CDR1 LGHNA and CDR2 YNFKEQ. The cysteine opens and the phenylalanine closes a CDR3 of 16 amino acids. Here the CDR3 DNA is all that survives: 48 bases in frame from base 1. Collaborating institutions collected whole blood in K2EDTA tubes following their own protocols. For TCRbeta analysis, collaborators shipped samples as frozen whole blood, isolated PBMCs, or DNA extracted from either of those sample types. Summary of the overall study and its limitations: How much clinical and demographic metadata was included differed by source and by participant, and the metadata was provided uncurated.

The immunoSEQ Assay, a bias-controlled multiplex PCR, was used to amplify TCRbeta CDR3 regions from genomic DNA. Under the source paper's analysis protocol: The number of nucleated cells in each sample was estimated from the amplification of reference gene primers within the assay. To quantify the absolute abundance of each unique TCRbeta CDR3 rearrangement, sequence reads were collapsed and filtered. For each sample, productive Simpson clonality was calculated as the square root of Simpson's diversity index over productive rearrangements. Not all clones reach the TCRdb copy of this immuneACCESS table, which keeps in-frame sequences only. Checked studies attribute under half of the gap to unresolved V genes and leave the rest unexplained. Clonal size and the V and J genes are those of that table, whereas D and trimming came from the DNA. The sample table holds almost 55,000 clones, of which around four fifths were seen once. The ten largest make up approximately 2.6% of the sample.

Here the chain combines TRBV4-2 and TRBJ2-1; TRBD1 matches 9 bases in the middle. Source material: peripheral blood. This receptor was obtained from a man in his forties or fifties with acute or convalescent COVID-19. The sequenced DNA is TGTGCCAGCAGCCTCCCGGGACAGGGTATGGGTAATGAGCAGTTCTTC. It codes for CASSLPGQGMGNEQFF.